Sequencing of this T cell receptor beta chain was carried out in a study of blood T cell repertoires in COVID-19. Study-level background: COVID-19 samples collected from the United States, Italy and Spain covered acute and convalescent phases.

CDR1 and CDR2 from the germline V gene are SGHRS and YFSETQ. Trimming stripped 4 bases from V and 3 bases from J, with 14 bases between. This CDR3 has 14 amino acids. Measured with immunoSEQ multiplex PCR; TCRdb has only the in-frame clones, and not every one. The table lists about 200,000 clones, around 80% of them singletons. Sequencing was performed on PBMCs or T cells enriched from blood (not recorded which). The V gene is TRBV5-1, the J gene TRBJ2-7, with D possibly being TRBD2 (6 bases). This clonotype was sampled from a woman aged 40 to 49 with acute COVID-19. CDR3 DNA: TGCGCCAGCAGCGGGGGTAGCGGAAACTACGAGCAGTACTTC. Protein: CASSGGSGNYEQYF.